Listed below are T cell receptor beta chains from one sample, sequenced in a study of cytomegalovirus exposure and HLA in healthy donors. Sequencing used immunoSEQ multiplex PCR; TCRdb keeps in-frame clones, though not all of them. The sample carries tens of thousands of clones, around 70% recorded once. Sequenced sample: PBMCs. The receptors were sampled from a middle-aged man in good health and CMV-seropositive. Both conserved end residues are trimmed from each CDR3. Only part of the rows carry a size: once, few, many, or a class if the clone is expanded.

clone size,J gene,V gene,CDR3 protein
-,TRBJ2-2,TRBV18,ASSPQSGNTGELF
medium-sized,TRBJ1-1,TRBV30,AFNRPPEPEAF
few,TRBJ2-3,TRBV14,ASSLSSGTSTDTQY
-,TRBJ2-5,TRBV7-2,ASSLTRQETQY
-,TRBJ2-3,TRBV5-1,ASSLDRGGDTQY
-,TRBJ1-6,TRBV27,ASSSLQGPNSPLH
few,TRBJ1-1,TRBV30,AWSVLNTEAF
few,TRBJ2-1,TRBV10-3,AISAAGSDEQF
-,TRBJ1-5,TRBV7-9,ASSWGQPNQPQH
-,TRBJ1-4,TRBV28,ASTRGIDEKLF
-,TRBJ2-1,TRBV5-1,ASSLASTSSAEWF
-,TRBJ1-2,TRBV28,ASSAGRGQDGYT
-,TRBJ1-1,TRBV27,ASKPTVGAEAF
-,TRBJ1-5,TRBV19,ASRTGQGEQPQH
-,TRBJ2-3,TRBV6-5,ASSDRDSTDTQY
-,TRBJ1-1,TRBV5-1,ASSFVQGENTEAF
-,TRBJ1-1,TRBV5-4,ASSPVRGQLNTEAF
-,TRBJ2-6,TRBV7-8,ASSLEGGGYGANVLT
-,TRBJ1-5,TRBV28,ASTRDSLKNQPQH
-,TRBJ2-7,TRBV29-1,SVVGRGTYEQY
few,TRBJ2-3,TRBV30,AWSVRRRAGLVDTQY
-,TRBJ1-1,TRBV6-5,ASSWDSEGTEAF
-,TRBJ1-5,TRBV5-8,ASSLSSGQGKQPQH
-,TRBJ2-7,TRBV25-1,ASSQPGPTYEQY
-,TRBJ2-5,TRBV5-1,ASSLGTSPQETQY
-,TRBJ1-4,TRBV7-2,ASSSDRGANEKLF
-,TRBJ2-7,TRBV15,ATSRERDNYEQY
-,TRBJ2-5,TRBV15,ATSRDRGQETQY
-,TRBJ1-1,TRBV6-1,ASSVWGGAIMNTEAF
-,TRBJ2-7,TRBV4-2,ASRKTLALGGRVY
-,TRBJ2-3,TRBV18,ASSPPSRSSTDTQY
-,TRBJ2-7,TRBV6-5,ASSYSIASAYEQY
-,TRBJ2-1,TRBV6-5,ASRMRQGAAEQF
-,TRBJ2-1,TRBV4-3,ASSQDTQEGREQF
-,TRBJ2-4,TRBV7-8,ASSLVGLDKNIQY
few,TRBJ2-7,TRBV30,AWSPGTATYEQY
-,TRBJ2-3,TRBV5-4,ASSKPGQGLGVDTQY
few,TRBJ2-1,TRBV12-5,ASGLPATGRNEQF
-,TRBJ1-1,TRBV27,ASSSQGRTEAF
-,TRBJ1-1,TRBV5-1,ASSLGILNVGTMNTEAF
-,TRBJ2-3,TRBV9,ASSVLQGGTDTQY
-,TRBJ2-5,TRBV5-6,ASSLQGAGLETQY
-,TRBJ2-7,TRBV7-2,ASSLGQIYEQY
-,TRBJ2-5,TRBV28,ASSFTQINQETQY
-,TRBJ1-2,TRBV18,ASSRAGEYDGYT
-,TRBJ2-7,TRBV27,ASRETGGPTYEQY
few,TRBJ2-5,TRBV2,ASRAGHQETQY
-,TRBJ1-1,TRBV4-3,ASSGRGDTEAF
few,TRBJ1-1,TRBV4-1,ASSQDDGEAF
-,TRBJ2-1,TRBV29-1,SVVQGPLNEQF
once,TRBJ1-4,TRBV12-5,ASGLQGSNEKLF
-,TRBJ1-3,TRBV2,ASSEMGANTIY
-,TRBJ1-6,TRBV5-6,ASSLQFSPLH
-,TRBJ2-3,TRBV7-7,ASSPGQGAGDTQY
-,TRBJ2-6,TRBV12-5,ASGSLGGANVLT
-,TRBJ2-3,TRBV4-1,ASSQETGLAGGPSTDTQY
once,TRBJ1-2,TRBV5-1,ASSEGQYGYT
-,TRBJ1-1,TRBV14,ASSQDLLGSTEAF
-,TRBJ2-7,TRBV7-9,ASSRGDQSSYEQY
-,TRBJ2-7,TRBV7-9,ASSFSRTEKFYEQY